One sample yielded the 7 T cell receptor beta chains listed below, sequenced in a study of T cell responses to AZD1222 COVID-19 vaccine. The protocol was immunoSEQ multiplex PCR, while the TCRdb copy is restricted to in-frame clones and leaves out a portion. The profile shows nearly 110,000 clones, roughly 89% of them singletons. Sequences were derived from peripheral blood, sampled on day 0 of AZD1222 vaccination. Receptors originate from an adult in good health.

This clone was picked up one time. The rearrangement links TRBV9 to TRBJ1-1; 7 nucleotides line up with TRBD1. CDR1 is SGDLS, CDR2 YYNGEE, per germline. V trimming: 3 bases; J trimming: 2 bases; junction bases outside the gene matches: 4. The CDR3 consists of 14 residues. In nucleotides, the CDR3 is TGTGCCAGCAGCGCCCGACAGGGTAACACTGAAGCTTTCTTT. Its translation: CASSARQGNTEAFF. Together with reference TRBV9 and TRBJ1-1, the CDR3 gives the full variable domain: DSGVTQTPKHLITATGQRVTLRCSPRSGDLSVYWYQQSLDQGLQFLIQYYNGEERAKGNILERFSAQQFPDLHSELNLSSLELGDSALYFCASSARQGNTEAFFGQGTRLTVV.

The CDR3 nucleotides read TGTGCCAGCAGCGTACGAGGTCCGTGGCGTGCGAGCAATCAGCCCCAGCATTTT. Protein product: CASSVRGPWRASNQPQHF. The J gene is TRBJ1-5, the V gene TRBV9; D uncertain. V dropped 1 base and J dropped 1 base, with 18 bases sitting between them. CDR1 is SGDLS and CDR2 is YYNGEE in the germline V gene. This CDR3 comprises 18 residues.

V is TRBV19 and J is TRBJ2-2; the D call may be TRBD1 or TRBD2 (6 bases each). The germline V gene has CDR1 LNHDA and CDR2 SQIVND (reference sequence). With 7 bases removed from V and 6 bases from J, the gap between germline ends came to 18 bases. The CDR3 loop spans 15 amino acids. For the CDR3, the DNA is TGTGCCAGTACAACAGGGCCGGGGGTCGCCGGGGAGCTGTTTTTT. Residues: CASTTGPGVAGELFF.

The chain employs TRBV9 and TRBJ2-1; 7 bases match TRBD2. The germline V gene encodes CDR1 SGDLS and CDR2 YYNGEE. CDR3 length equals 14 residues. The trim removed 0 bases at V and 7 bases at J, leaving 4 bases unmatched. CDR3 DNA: TGTGCCAGCAGCGTAGGGACTAGAGTAAATGAGCAGTTCTTC. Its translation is CASSVGTRVNEQFF. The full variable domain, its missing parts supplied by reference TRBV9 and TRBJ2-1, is DSGVTQTPKHLITATGQRVTLRCSPRSGDLSVYWYQQSLDQGLQFLIQYYNGEERAKGNILERFSAQQFPDLHSELNLSSLELGDSALYFCASSVGTRVNEQFFGPGTRLTVL.

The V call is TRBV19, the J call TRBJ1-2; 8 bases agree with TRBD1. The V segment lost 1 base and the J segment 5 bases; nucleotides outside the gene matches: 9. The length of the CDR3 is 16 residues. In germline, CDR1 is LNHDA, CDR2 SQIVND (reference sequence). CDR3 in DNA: TGTGCCAGTAGTATAGCAGGGGGCCTAACGAGGTATGGCTACACCTTC. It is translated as CASSIAGGLTRYGYTF.

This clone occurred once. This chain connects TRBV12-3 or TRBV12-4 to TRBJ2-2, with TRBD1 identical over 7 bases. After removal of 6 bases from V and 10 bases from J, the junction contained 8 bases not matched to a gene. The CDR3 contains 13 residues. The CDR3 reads CASRRDSSAELFF. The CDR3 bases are TGTGCCAGCAGAAGGGACAGTTCCGCGGAGCTGTTTTTT.

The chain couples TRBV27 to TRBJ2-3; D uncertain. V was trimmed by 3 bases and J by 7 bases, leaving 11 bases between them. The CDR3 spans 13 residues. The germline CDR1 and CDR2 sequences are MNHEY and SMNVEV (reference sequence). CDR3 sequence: CASSFAISYTQYF. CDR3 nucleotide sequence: TGTGCCAGCAGTTTCGCCATTTCGTATACGCAGTATTTT.